These 14 T cell receptor beta chains originate from one sample sequenced in a study of metastatic and nonmetastatic thyroid tumors. Nobody among the patients had been given any treatment before thyroid surgery. MiXCR reprocessed the PCR reads for TCRdb. The top ten clones hold roughly 9% of a sample with 90,000 or so clones, 8% to 9.5% of them seen once. The specimen was blood. The receptors originated from a female donor with papillary thyroid cancer or a benign thyroid nodule (not recorded which). Some clones in this sample may be carry-over from other donors' samples.

The chain recombines TRBV3-1 with TRBJ1-1; TRBD1 is a possible D gene (6 bases). V lost 3 bases and J 6 bases, leaving 14 bases between the germline ends. CDR1 and CDR2 (germline): LGHDT, YNNKEL (reference sequence). This CDR3 is built from 14 residues. In nucleotides, the CDR3 is TGTGCCAGCAGCCAGGACACAGGGAAGGCTGAAGCTTTCTTT. Translating gives CASSQDTGKAEAFF.

This clone was picked up many times. This may arise from a read error, as a much more abundant clone is one base away. The rearrangement uses TRBV6-1 and TRBJ1-1; possible D gene TRBD1, 6 bases. Trimming took 5 bases from V and 7 from J, leaving 20 bases between them. The germline V gene encodes CDR1 MNHNS and CDR2 SASEGT. The CDR3 sequence is 15 residues long. CDR3 coding DNA: TGTGCCAGCAGTAGTATAGGACAGAGGTATAATGAAGCTTTCTTT. This gives the protein CASSSIGQRYNEAFF.

This clone appeared many times. DNA of the CDR3: TGCGCCAGCAGCTCAAACTCCGGGGCCGGGGGCGGCTATGGCTACACCTTC. It codes for CASSSNSGAGGGYGYTF. The chain links TRBV5-1 to TRBJ1-2, with D maybe TRBD1 (6 bases). The CDR3 loop spans 17 amino acids. V was trimmed by 3 bases and J by 4 bases, leaving 22 bases between them. Germline-derived CDR1 and CDR2 are SGHRS and YFSETQ.

This clone was counted a few times. The chain recombines TRBV9 with TRBJ1-2; possible D gene TRBD1, 6 bases. V lost 4 bases and J 4 bases, leaving 14 bases between the germline ends. Germline assignment: CDR1 SGDLS and CDR2 YYNGEE. This CDR3 region has 14 residues. CDR3 sequence: CASSSGGSSYGYTF. The CDR3 coding sequence is TGTGCCAGCAGCTCTGGGGGCTCTAGCTATGGCTACACCTTC.

At least ten counts were recorded for this clone. This rearrangement joins TRBV12-3 or TRBV12-4 to TRBJ1-5; perhaps TRBD1 as D (5 bases). V was shortened by 3 bases and J by 4 bases, with 10 bases between the two germline ends. The CDR3 length is 14 residues. CDR3 in DNA: TGTGCCAGCAGTTTTCCAGGGAGTAATCAGCCCCAGCATTTT. Its protein is CASSFPGSNQPQHF.

This clone was counted ten times or more. The chain combines TRBV12-3 or TRBV12-4 with TRBJ1-5, with 7 positions matching TRBD1. This CDR3 is built from 15 residues. J lost 6 bases, V lost 2 bases, and 7 bases had no gene match. CDR3 protein: CASSLRGLKGQPQHF. CDR3 nucleotide sequence: TGTGCCAGCAGTTTAAGGGGGCTTAAGGGTCAGCCCCAGCATTTT.

This clone was counted a few times. The chain joins TRBV6-5 to TRBJ2-3; TRBD2 is a possible D gene (6 bases). The CDR3 totals 15 residues. Trimming removed 0 bases at V and 0 bases at J, with 7 bases between. CDR1 and CDR2 from the germline V gene are MNHEY and SVGAGI. The DNA of the CDR3 is TGTGCCAGCAGTTACTCTGGGACTAGCACAGATACGCAGTATTTT. Its translation: CASSYSGTSTDTQYF.

This clone was seen many times. The genes are TRBV10-3 and TRBJ2-1; 10 bases agree with TRBD2. The V and J ends lost 6 bases and 9 bases, in that order; junction bases with no gene match: 8. In germline, CDR1 is ENHRY, CDR2 SYGVKD. This CDR3 is 14 amino acids long. The CDR3 loop is CAISPGTSVSEQFF. The CDR3 DNA reads as TGTGCCATCAGCCCCGGGACTAGCGTTAGTGAGCAGTTCTTC.

Concerning this clone: One end of the junction is discordant with germline, which a read error may explain. J is TRBJ2-7 and V is TRBV6-1; the D gene could be TRBD1 or TRBD2 (7 bases each). This CDR3 has 13 amino acids. Germline CDR1 and CDR2: MNHNS and SASEGT. The CDR3 reads CAGSGTAFYEHYF. In DNA form, the CDR3 reads TGTGCCGGCAGCGGGACAGCTTTTTACGAGCATTACTTC.

The V and J genes are TRBV5-1 and TRBJ2-1, with TRBD1 identical over 10 bases. CDR3 length: 13 amino acids. V gave up 4 bases and J gave up 11 bases; unmatched junction bases: 6. Germline V gene data show CDR1 as SGHRS and CDR2 as YFSETQ. The CDR3, as DNA: TGCGCCAGCAGCACCGGGGGACAGGGGAAGCAGTTCTTC. Its translation is CASSTGGQGKQFF.

This clone was counted many times. The genes are TRBV3-1 and TRBJ1-2, with D perhaps matching TRBD1 (6 bases). This CDR3 is built from 14 residues. V lost 1 base and J 5 bases, leaving 11 bases between the germline ends. Per germline, CDR1 LGHDT and CDR2 YNNKEL (reference sequence). CDR3 bases: TGTGCCAGCAGCCAAGTCGAGGGGGGGTATGGCTACACCTTC. Its translation is CASSQVEGGYGYTF.

This clone was found many times. This chain joins TRBV5-6 and TRBJ2-1, with D maybe TRBD1 (5 bases). This CDR3 has 17 amino acids. Trimming pared 1 base from V and 2 bases from J, leaving 16 bases between. CDR1 and CDR2 from the germline V gene are SGHDT and YYEEEE. CDR3 nucleotides: TGTGCCAGCAGCTTGATTCTTAGGACAACAGCCTACAATGAGCAGTTCTTC. It codes for CASSLILRTTAYNEQFF.

About this clone itself: A read error may explain this, as a much larger clone is one base away. V is TRBV19 and J is TRBJ2-5; TRBD1 matches 7 bases. The germline CDR1 and CDR2 sequences are LNHDA and SQIVND (reference sequence). The CDR3 spans 14 residues. The V gene end was trimmed by 5 bases and the J gene end by 4 bases; junction bases not matched to a gene: 7. The CDR3 coding sequence is TGTGCCAGTAGTTACACAGGGGTTCCAGAGACCCAGTACTTC. Its protein is CASSYTGVPETQYF. Complete variable domain (other parts from reference TRBV19 and TRBJ2-5): DGGITQSPKYLFRKEGQNVTLSCEQNLNHDAMYWYRQDPGQGLRLIYYSQIVNDFQKGDIAEGYSVSREKKESFPLTVTSAQKNPTAFYLCASSYTGVPETQYFGPGTRLLVL.

V usage is TRBV6-1 and J usage is TRBJ1-2; possibly TRBD1 for D (6 bases). V lost 8 bases and J lost 8, with 18 bases in between. Germline CDR1 reads MNHNS; CDR2 reads SASEGT. CDR3 size: 13 residues. Here the CDR3 reads CASQEGPGDGYTF. CDR3 DNA sequence: TGTGCCAGCCAAGAGGGGCCAGGGGACGGCTACACCTTC.